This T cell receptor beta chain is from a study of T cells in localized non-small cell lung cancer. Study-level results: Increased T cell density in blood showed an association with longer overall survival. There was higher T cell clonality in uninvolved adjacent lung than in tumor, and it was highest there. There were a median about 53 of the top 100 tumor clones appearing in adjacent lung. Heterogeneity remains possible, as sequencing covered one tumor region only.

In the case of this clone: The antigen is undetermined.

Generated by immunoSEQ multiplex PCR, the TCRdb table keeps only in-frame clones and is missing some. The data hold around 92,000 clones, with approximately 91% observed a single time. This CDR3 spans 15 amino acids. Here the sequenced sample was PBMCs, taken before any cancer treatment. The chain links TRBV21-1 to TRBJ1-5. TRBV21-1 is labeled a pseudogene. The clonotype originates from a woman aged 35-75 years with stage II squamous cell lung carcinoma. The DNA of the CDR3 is TGTGCCAGCAGCACCAACGTCGAAGATAATCAGCCCCAGCATTTT. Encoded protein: CASSTNVEDNQPQHF.